This entry describes one T cell receptor (beta chain). This specimen belongs to a study of shared clonotypes between healthy human individuals. TCRdb's table, derived via immunoSEQ multiplex PCR, lists solely in-frame clones and lacks some. The sample consists of some 2,000,000 clones, 95% of them appearing once. V lost 4 bases, J lost 0 bases, and 3 bases stayed unmatched. There are 15 residues in the CDR3. Germline lookup yields CDR1 SGHRS and CDR2 YFSETQ. Sequenced: naive CD4+ T cells sorted from blood. Regarding subset: CD45RA+ positively selected. The genes are TRBV5-1 and TRBJ2-7; 11 bases agree with TRBD1. The TCR sequence derives from a man younger than 35 in good health. The CDR3 coding sequence is TGCGCCAGCAGCGGTGGGACAGGGGGCTCCTACGAGCAGTACTTC. Its protein is CASSGGTGGSYEQYF.